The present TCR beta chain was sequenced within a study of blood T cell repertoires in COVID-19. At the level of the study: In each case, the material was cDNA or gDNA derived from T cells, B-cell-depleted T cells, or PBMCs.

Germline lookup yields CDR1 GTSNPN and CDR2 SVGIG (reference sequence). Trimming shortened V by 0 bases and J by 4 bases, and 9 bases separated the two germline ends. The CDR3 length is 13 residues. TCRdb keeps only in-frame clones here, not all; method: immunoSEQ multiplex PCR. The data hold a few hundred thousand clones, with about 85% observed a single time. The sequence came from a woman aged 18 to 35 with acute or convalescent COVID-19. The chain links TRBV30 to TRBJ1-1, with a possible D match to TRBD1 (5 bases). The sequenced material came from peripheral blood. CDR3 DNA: TGTGCCTGGAGTGTGGGGCTTCTCACTGAAGCTTTCTTT. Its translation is CAWSVGLLTEAFF. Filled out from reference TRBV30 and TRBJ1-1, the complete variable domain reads SQTIHQWPATLVQPVGSPLSLECTVEGTSNPNLYWYRQAAGRGLQLLFYSVGIGQISSEVPQNLSASRPQDRQFILSSKKLLLSDSGFYLCAWSVGLLTEAFFGQGTRLTVV.